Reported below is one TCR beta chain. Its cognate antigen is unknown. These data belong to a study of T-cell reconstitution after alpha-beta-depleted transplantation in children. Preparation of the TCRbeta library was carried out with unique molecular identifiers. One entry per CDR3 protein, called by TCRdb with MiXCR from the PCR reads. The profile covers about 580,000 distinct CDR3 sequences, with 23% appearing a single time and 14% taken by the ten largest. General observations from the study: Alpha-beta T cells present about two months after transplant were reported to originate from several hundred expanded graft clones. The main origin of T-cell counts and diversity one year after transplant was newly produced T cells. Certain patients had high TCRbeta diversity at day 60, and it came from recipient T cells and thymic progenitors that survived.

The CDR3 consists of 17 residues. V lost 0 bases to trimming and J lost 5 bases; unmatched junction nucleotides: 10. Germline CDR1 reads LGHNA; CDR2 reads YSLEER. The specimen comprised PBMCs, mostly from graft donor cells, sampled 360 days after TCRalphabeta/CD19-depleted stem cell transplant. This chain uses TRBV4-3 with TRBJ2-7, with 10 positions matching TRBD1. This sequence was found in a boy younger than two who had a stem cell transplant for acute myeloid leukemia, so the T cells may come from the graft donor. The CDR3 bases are TGCGCCAGCAGCCAAGATTATAGGGGACAGGGGCTGGACGAGCAGTACTTC. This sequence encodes CASSQDYRGQGLDEQYF.